This paragraph covers one TCR beta chain sequence. Its antigen is undetermined. The data were obtained in a study of early T cells in non-severe SARS-CoV-2 infection. Study information: From unsorted whole blood, bulk RNA was sequenced, and the chains remained unpaired. Points from the study as a whole: VDJdb matching, biased toward anti-spike CD8 responses, missed private and CD4 specificities.

Individual cDNA molecules received unique molecular identifiers during library preparation. TCRdb reanalysed the 5' RACE reads using MiXCR and keeps one entry per CDR3 protein. The data show some 61,000 distinct CDR3 sequences, approximately 10% seen once. Losses at the gene ends were 6 bases for V and 1 base for J; bases not matched to a gene: 9. Germline V gives CDR1 MNHNY, CDR2 SVGAGI (reference sequence). The CDR3 runs to 17 residues. The chain joins TRBV6-6 to TRBJ1-3; TRBD1 matches at 10 bases. The source is an adult who was a healthcare worker with PCR-confirmed SARS-CoV-2 infection or an uninfected control (not recorded which). The sequencing input was whole blood. Here the CDR3 DNA reads TGTGCCAGCAGGGACGACAGGGGGCGCAGGTCTGGAAACACCATATATTTT. Its protein product is CASRDDRGRRSGNTIYF.